Each of the 18 T cell receptor beta chains below was sequenced from the same sample in a study of cytomegalovirus exposure and HLA in healthy donors. Primers for the PCR totalled 60 Vbeta and 13 Jbeta. The assay was immunoSEQ multiplex PCR, and TCRdb's table has in-frame clones only and misses some. The sample includes hundreds of thousands of clones, around 75% seen only once; the top ten take less than 2%. Sequencing was done on a sample of PBMCs. The source of these receptors is a woman aged 25 to 39 in good health and CMV-seronegative.

The chain couples TRBV6-9 to TRBJ2-5; TRBD2 agrees at 8 bases. Germline CDR1 and CDR2: MNHGY and SVAAGI. The CDR3 has 16 amino acids. V shed 6 bases and J 2 bases; nucleotides not matched to a gene: 11. The CDR3 coding sequence is TGTGCCAGCAGACCGGGGCCTGTAGCGGGACAAGAGACCCAGTACTTC. Its translation: CASRPGPVAGQETQYF.

The chain combines TRBV18 with TRBJ1-6, with TRBD1 matching 10 bases. The germline CDR1 and CDR2 sequences are KGHSH and LQKENI. This CDR3 comprises 16 residues. The junction had 10 bases not matched to a gene; V was cut back by 6 bases and J by 8 bases. CDR3 region: CASSRRDRGKDSPLHF. CDR3 bases: TGTGCCAGCTCCCGTAGGGACAGGGGAAAAGATTCACCCCTCCACTTT.

This chain uses TRBV11-3 with TRBJ1-1; D remains ambiguous. V was trimmed by 5 bases and J by 6 bases, leaving 22 bases between them. Germline assignment: CDR1 SGHNT and CDR2 YENEEA. The CDR3 length is 16 residues. CDR3 protein: CASSPPWEGSRAEAFF. DNA for the CDR3: TGTGCCAGCAGCCCACCGTGGGAGGGCTCGAGGGCTGAAGCTTTCTTT.

In DNA, the CDR3 is TGCGCCAGCAACGGAGGGAACGAGCAGTACTTC. It codes for CASNGGNEQYF. This chain links TRBV10-2 with TRBJ2-7; possibly TRBD2 for D (6 bases). V was shortened by 7 bases and J by 5 bases, with 9 bases between the two germline ends. Germline CDR1 WSHSY, CDR2 SAAADI. The CDR3 is 11 residues long.

The gene calls are TRBV18 and TRBJ2-1, with 11 positions matching TRBD2. V trimming: 3 bases; J trimming: 9 bases; junction bases outside the gene matches: 7. This CDR3 has 15 amino acids. The germline V gene encodes CDR1 KGHSH and CDR2 LQKENI. In DNA form, the CDR3 reads TGTGCCAGCTCACCCCAACTAGCGGGGGAGTCTGAGCAGTTCTTC. Its translation: CASSPQLAGESEQFF.

The V and J genes are TRBV7-3 and TRBJ2-1; D not certain. This CDR3 has 15 residues. Trimming shortened V by 5 bases and J by 0 bases, and 11 bases separated the two germline ends. The germline CDR1 and CDR2 sequences are SGHTA and FQGTGA. The CDR3 region is CASSLQLSSYNEQFF. The CDR3 region has the DNA TGTGCCAGCAGCCTTCAATTGAGCTCCTACAATGAGCAGTTCTTC.

V and J are TRBV6-5 and TRBJ2-2, with D uncertain. Per germline, CDR1 MNHEY and CDR2 SVGAGI. The CDR3 length is 13 residues. Trimming left V 2 bases short and J 6 bases short, with 7 bases between. The CDR3: CASSYEVSGELFF. The CDR3 nucleotides read TGTGCCAGCAGTTACGAGGTTTCCGGGGAGCTGTTTTTT.

This clone was counted a few times. V and J are TRBV6-5 and TRBJ1-5; weak D call: TRBD1 (6 bases). CDR1 and CDR2 from the germline V gene are MNHEY and SVGAGI. V was shortened by 2 bases and J by 7 bases, with 15 bases between the two germline ends. This CDR3 has 15 residues. The CDR3 bases are TGTGCCAGCAGTTACAAGGCCGGGGGGCGGCAGCCCCAGCATTTT. Translation: CASSYKAGGRQPQHF.

The chain joins TRBV30 to TRBJ2-7; no definite D call. The CDR3 runs 13 residues. Per germline, CDR1 GTSNPN and CDR2 SVGIG (reference sequence). The V and J ends lost 3 bases and 1 base respectively, with 10 bases between them. The CDR3 bases are TGTGCCTGGAGCAGAATCCAGTCCTACGAGCAGTACTTC. Protein: CAWSRIQSYEQYF.

The J gene is TRBJ1-4, the V gene TRBV5-5; no clear D. The V end was cut by 2 bases, the J end by 8 bases, with 7 bases between. Germline V CDR1 and CDR2: SGHKS, YYEKEE (reference sequence). The CDR3 loop spans 12 amino acids. CDR3 region: CASSFVEEKLFF. In DNA, the CDR3 is TGTGCCAGCAGCTTCGTAGAGGAAAAACTGTTTTTT.

The chain couples TRBV19 to TRBJ1-1, with D hard to call. The CDR3 is made up of 13 amino acids. Trimming removed 4 bases from V and 0 bases from J, with 6 bases in between. CDR1 and CDR2 (germline): LNHDA, SQIVND (reference sequence). CDR3 DNA sequence: TGTGCCAGTAGTACCTCAGTGAACACTGAAGCTTTCTTT. Translated: CASSTSVNTEAFF. The full variable domain, rest sourced from reference TRBV19 and TRBJ1-1, is DGGITQSPKYLFRKEGQNVTLSCEQNLNHDAMYWYRQDPGQGLRLIYYSQIVNDFQKGDIAEGYSVSREKKESFPLTVTSAQKNPTAFYLCASSTSVNTEAFFGQGTRLTVV.

The chain recombines TRBV6-6 with TRBJ1-2, with 7 bases identical to TRBD1. V dropped 4 bases and J dropped 6; count of bases not matched to a gene: 2. Germline assignment: CDR1 MNHNY and CDR2 SVGAGI (reference sequence). The CDR3 runs to 12 residues. In nucleotides, the CDR3 is TGTGCCAGCAGTTTCACAGGGGATGGCTACACCTTC. This encodes CASSFTGDGYTF.

This chain links TRBV15 with TRBJ2-5; a weak D match, TRBD1 (7 bases). CDR3 size: 19 residues. Trimming took off 2 bases at V and 0 bases at J, with 22 bases between the two ends. Germline CDR1 and CDR2: LNHNV and YYDKDF (reference sequence). Written as DNA, the CDR3 is TGTGCCACCAGCAGACTACCGCTCCCAGGGGGGATCAACCAAGAGACCCAGTACTTC. Translated: CATSRLPLPGGINQETQYF.

CDR3 region: CASSIGAGTFF. As DNA, the CDR3 is TGTGCCAGTAGTATCGGGGCGGGAACTTTCTTT. The genes are TRBV19 and TRBJ1-1; possibly TRBD1 for D (5 bases). In germline, CDR1 is LNHDA, CDR2 SQIVND (reference sequence). There are 11 residues in the CDR3. The ends were cut back, 3 bases at V and 12 bases at J, with 11 bases in the middle.

This rearrangement joins TRBV18 to TRBJ2-1, with D possibly being TRBD2 (5 bases). With 5 bases removed from V and 5 bases from J, the gap between germline ends came to 16 bases. This CDR3 is built from 15 residues. CDR1 and CDR2 (germline): KGHSH, LQKENI. Here the CDR3 DNA reads TGTGCCAGCTCATCGCCGGGAAAAAACAACAATGAGCAGTTCTTC. Amino acid sequence: CASSSPGKNNNEQFF.

The genes are TRBV19 and TRBJ2-7; D is perhaps TRBD1 (6 bases). The CDR3 length is 12 residues. Per the germline V gene, CDR1 is LNHDA and CDR2 is SQIVND (reference sequence). V was cut by 10 bases and J by 6 bases, with 16 bases left in between. The CDR3 nucleotides read TGTGCCACTGAGACAGGCCCCGGCGAGCAGTACTTC. Its protein is CATETGPGEQYF.

V is TRBV7-8 and J is TRBJ2-5; weak D call: TRBD2 (6 bases). TRBJ2-7 explains the end of the DNA better; the J call may be wrong. Germline assignment: CDR1 SGHVS and CDR2 FQNEAQ. The CDR3 has 15 amino acids. CDR3 region: CASSWSRDFSYEQYF. The CDR3 DNA follows: TGTGCCAGCAGCTGGAGCCGGGACTTCTCCTACGAGCAGTACTTC.

The chain carries TRBV9 and TRBJ2-2; 10 bases match TRBD1. Germline V gene sequence: CDR1 SGDLS, CDR2 YYNGEE. J lost 5 bases, V lost 5 bases, and 6 bases had no gene match. The CDR3 is 15 residues long. The CDR3 loop is CASSPGTGVTGELFF. In DNA form, the CDR3 reads TGTGCCAGCAGTCCCGGGACAGGGGTTACCGGGGAGCTGTTTTTT.